The present T cell receptor beta chain was sequenced within a study of T cells after yellow fever vaccination (dated 2019 in TCRdb). The study in broad terms: The SMART-Seq v4 Ultra Low Input RNA kit was used to prepare libraries from fractions with low cell numbers. Bulk PBMC replicates and cell subsets were isolated from blood drawn at multiple timepoints before and after both primary and secondary immunization. To track T-cell clones before and after primary and booster YFV17D yellow fever vaccination, bulk TCR alpha and beta repertoires were sequenced longitudinally. The cohort comprised two healthy male donors, one aged 18 to 30 and one aged 30 to 40 years.

The sample's treatment or condition label, in plain terms: live attenuated yellow fever vaccine strain. Two biological replicates of bulk PBMCs were collected at each blood-draw timepoint. A standard Ficoll-Paque protocol was used to isolate PBMCs from peripheral blood. RNA was extracted with TriZol from bulk PBMCs, CD4 and CD8 fractions, and dextramer-positive and dextramer-negative fractions. Of note for this clonotype: Its target antigen remains unknown. Per-base qualities were not stored, and no clone one base away is much larger.

CDR1 LGHNA and CDR2 YSLEER are derived from the germline V gene. The CDR3 spans 14 residues, from the cysteine through the phenylalanine. Left in the record is the CDR3 DNA by itself, 42 bases read in frame from the first base. V is shortened by 0 bases, J by 3 bases, and the region joining them spans 6 bases. Synthesis of TCR cDNA relied on 5'RACE template switching, a step that introduced a universal primer site along with unique molecular identifiers. cDNA synthesis was primed from both the TCR alpha and TCR beta constant segments. Libraries were amplified in two PCR steps, with sample barcodes and sequencing adapters added in the second step. Sequencing of the libraries was done on either Illumina HiSeq 2500 (2x100 bp) or NovaSeq (2x150 bp). The published analysis was carried out like this. Demultiplexing of reads and collapsing into UMI consensus sequences were performed with MIGEC, and V(D)J alignment was carried out with MiXCR. Clonotypes responding to the vaccine were identified with edgeR on replicate PBMC samples, with the criteria of FDR below 0.01 and a log2 fold change above 5 up to day 15. Bulk clonotypes were assigned CD4 or CD8 identity according to which sequenced CD4 or CD8 repertoire held them at higher abundance. TCRdb reprocessed the public reads (quality trimming at Q25 with fastp, clone calling with MiXCR) and kept in-frame beta chains. Rows are combined by CDR3 protein, so each entry shows the most common genes and DNA. The V and J calls were not made by the authors but by TCRdb's processing. For this sample the table gives hundreds of thousands of distinct CDR3 sequences, of which approximately 10% were detected only once. The ten largest clonotypes hold around 18% of the sample.

Study-wide conclusions, independent of this receptor: The secondary T-cell response was found to be weaker but faster than the primary response, with a peak reached on day 5 rather than on day 15. Because the study included only a couple of donors, the extent to which the findings can be generalized is limited. Computational filtering was required because FACS-sorted repertoires could contain abundant contaminating clonotypes from the bulk population. After the booster, most clones that had expanded after primary vaccination were detected again (around 97% of CD4 and roughly nine tenths of CD8), suggesting broad maintenance of memory. A small share of clonotypes occurred in both CD4 and CD8 compartments, likely arising from convergent recombination.

Material: PBMCs, obtained on the day of the first yellow fever vaccination. This TCR was sampled from a man younger than 30 who received the YFV17D yellow fever vaccine. This receptor chain uses TRBV4-3 and TRBJ1-5, with an unclear D gene assignment. For the CDR3, the sequence is CASSQELLNQPQHF. The nucleotide sequence is TGCGCCAGCAGCCAAGAGCTGCTCAATCAGCCCCAGCATTTT.